A selection of T cell receptor beta chains follows, all from one sample in a study of T cell repertoires in cytomegalovirus infection. Via MiXCR, TCRdb re-called the reads, giving one row per CDR3 protein. The profile shows around 630,000 distinct CDR3 sequences, roughly 26% of them singletons. Sample: CD8+ T cells from PBMCs. The receptors were sampled from a human donor in good health (CMV status not recorded). Some clones in this sample may be carry-over from other donors' samples. Each CDR3 is given with its conserved first and last residue. The D gene is left open where the match is weak.

TRBJ1-1	TRBV7-9	-	CASSRLGDYTEAFF
TRBJ1-2	TRBV19	TRBD1	CATRDRADYGYTF
TRBJ1-3	TRBV5-5	-	CASSVGLSGNTIYF
TRBJ1-3	TRBV15	-	CAISRDLLGGSGNTIYF
TRBJ2-7	TRBV7-9	TRBD2	CASSLGLAGEPSYEQYF
TRBJ1-1	TRBV2	-	CASSVTAGLGTEAFF
TRBJ2-7	TRBV29-1	TRBD2	CSVRGDEQYF
TRBJ2-2	TRBV20-1	TRBD2	CSAGAGGTTGELFF
TRBJ1-1	TRBV7-3	-	CANIVGGLTEAFF
TRBJ2-2	TRBV2	TRBD2	CASSEERGAANTGELFF